Following are 30 T cell receptor beta chains from one sample sequenced in a study of blood T cell repertoires in COVID-19. Measured with immunoSEQ multiplex PCR; TCRdb has only the in-frame clones, and not every one. This table holds approximately 100,000 clones, about 92% found once. Sequenced: peripheral blood. These receptors all come from a man in his fifties or sixties with active COVID-19.

The chain uses TRBV9 and TRBJ2-5; no firm D call. The CDR3 is 16 residues long. V was pared by 0 bases and J by 2 bases, with 14 bases between. Germline CDR1 reads SGDLS; CDR2 reads YYNGEE. DNA of the CDR3: TGTGCCAGCAGCGTAGATGCCGGCGGAAAACAAGAGACCCAGTACTTC. Protein sequence: CASSVDAGGKQETQYF.

The chain has TRBV2 and TRBJ1-3; D unresolved. Germline assignment: CDR1 SNHLY and CDR2 FYNNEI. Trimming pared 2 bases from V and 1 base from J, leaving 15 bases between. This CDR3 region has 17 residues. The CDR3 coding sequence is TGTGCCAGCAGTGAATTTTATTACGGGGAGTCTGGAAACACCATATATTTT. Protein: CASSEFYYGESGNTIYF.

The V call is TRBV12-3 or TRBV12-4, the J call TRBJ1-2; 9 nucleotides line up with TRBD1. With 5 bases clipped from V and 6 bases from J, the junction kept 4 bases outside the gene matches. The CDR3 contains 13 residues. The DNA of the CDR3 is TGTGCCAGCAGTCGGGGGACAGGGAATGGCTACACCTTC. It translates to CASSRGTGNGYTF.

The chain uses TRBV12-3 or TRBV12-4 and TRBJ2-7; the D gene is possibly TRBD1 (6 bases). CDR3 length: 13 amino acids. Trimming cost V 7 bases and J 6 bases, with 16 bases left between them. The CDR3 loop reads CASNGGGGLEQYF. CDR3 nucleotides: TGTGCCAGCAACGGTGGGGGCGGGCTCGAGCAGTACTTC.

The rearrangement uses TRBV10-1 and TRBJ2-1; 7 nucleotides line up with TRBD2. This CDR3 has 15 residues. Germline values: CDR1 WNHNN, CDR2 SYGVQD (reference sequence). J gave up 1 base and V 4 bases, and 4 bases lay outside the gene matches. The CDR3 nucleotides are TGCGCCAGCAGTGGGGGGGGAGAGTCCTACAATGAGCAGTTCTTC. It is translated as CASSGGGESYNEQFF.

In this sample, this clone turned up once. The chain joins TRBV11-2 to TRBJ2-3; D possibly corresponds to TRBD1 (6 bases). V was shortened by 4 bases and J by 4 bases, with 18 bases between the two germline ends. The length of the CDR3 is 16 residues. Germline V CDR1 and CDR2: SGHAT, FQNNGV. CDR3 amino acids: CASSSGGFRGADTQYF. In DNA, the CDR3 is TGTGCCAGCAGCTCTGGGGGCTTCAGGGGTGCAGATACGCAGTATTTT.

The chain is built from TRBV6-5 and TRBJ1-2; TRBD1 is a possible D gene (5 bases). The CDR3 spans 13 residues. V lost 6 bases and J 7 bases, leaving 15 bases between the germline ends. Germline V gene sequence: CDR1 MNHEY, CDR2 SVGAGI. The CDR3 region has the DNA TGTGCCAGCAGCAACGGGGGGGACGTTGGCTACACCTTC. It yields the protein CASSNGGDVGYTF.

J is TRBJ2-7 and V is TRBV5-1; a weak D match, TRBD2 (6 bases). Deletions cut 3 bases from V and 7 bases from J, with 20 bases between. In germline, CDR1 is SGHRS, CDR2 YFSETQ. The CDR3 consists of 15 residues. This chain's CDR3 is CASSSGLGGPQEQYF. The CDR3 coding sequence is TGCGCCAGCAGCTCCGGACTTGGAGGGCCGCAAGAGCAGTACTTC.

The chain employs TRBV6-6 and TRBJ2-2, with 7 bases matching TRBD2. Germline CDR1 is MNHNY and CDR2 is SVGAGI (reference sequence). Trimming at V came to 5 bases and at J to 1 base, leaving 7 bases not matched to a gene. The CDR3 contains 16 residues. CDR3 nucleotide sequence: TGTGCCAGCAGTCCCGGGGGACTAAAGAACACCGGGGAGCTGTTTTTT. Its translation: CASSPGGLKNTGELFF.

This clone has only one observation. The V and J genes are TRBV27 and TRBJ2-7; 7 nucleotides match TRBD1. The CDR3 has 14 amino acids. The V gene's germline CDR1 is MNHEY and CDR2 SMNVEV (reference sequence). With V trimmed by 4 bases and J by 3 bases, 6 bases remained unmatched. In DNA, the CDR3 is TGTGCCAGCAGTTACGGGACAGTCAACTACGAGCAGTACTTC. Protein: CASSYGTVNYEQYF.

This chain joins TRBV5-8 and TRBJ2-1; TRBD2 matches 13 bases. With 4 bases clipped from V and 12 bases from J, the junction kept 10 bases outside the gene matches. There are 15 residues in the CDR3. Germline assignment: CDR1 SGHTS and CDR2 YDEGEE. CDR3 DNA sequence: TGTGCCAGCAGCACCGGACTAGCGGGAGTAGTACGGCAGTTCTTC. Amino acid sequence: CASSTGLAGVVRQFF.

J is TRBJ2-7 and V is TRBV6-5, with TRBD2 matching over 8 bases. Germline loops: CDR1 MNHEY, CDR2 SVGAGI. Germline trimming cut 1 base from V and 3 bases from J; bases unmatched to any gene: 2. The CDR3 totals 14 residues. The CDR3 sequence is CASSYYREGYEQYF. CDR3 nucleotide sequence: TGTGCCAGCAGTTACTACCGGGAGGGCTACGAGCAGTACTTC.

The chain joins TRBV28 to TRBJ1-5; the D gene is possibly TRBD1 (5 bases). This CDR3 comprises 15 residues. Germline V CDR1 and CDR2: MDHEN, SYDVKM. The V and J ends lost 5 bases and 7 bases respectively, with 18 bases between them. The CDR3 region is CASSLRDGGRQPQHF. The CDR3 coding sequence is TGTGCCAGCAGTCTCCGGGACGGGGGACGGCAGCCCCAGCATTTT. The whole variable domain, remainder taken from reference TRBV28 and TRBJ1-5, is DVKVTQSSRYLVKRTGEKVFLECVQDMDHENMFWYRQDPGLGLRLIYFSYDVKMKEKGDIPEGYSVSREKKERFSLILESASTNQTSMYLCASSLRDGGRQPQHFGDGTRLSIL.

This clone was recorded only once. V gene TRBV15 combines with J gene TRBJ1-1; D call uncertain. CDR3 length: 15 amino acids. Germline assignment: CDR1 LNHNV and CDR2 YYDKDF (reference sequence). Trimming shortened V by 5 bases and J by 1 base, and 14 bases separated the two germline ends. As DNA, the CDR3 is TGTGCCACCAGCTCTTCAGGATACCCGAACACTGAAGCTTTCTTT. Protein product: CATSSSGYPNTEAFF.

The chain recombines TRBV10-2 with TRBJ2-1; 7 bases map to TRBD1. CDR1 WSHSY and CDR2 SAAADI come from the germline V gene. The CDR3 has 11 residues. Unmatched junction bases numbered 7, after V lost 6 bases and J lost 14 bases. The CDR3 bases are TGCGCCAGCAGCGGACCTCAGGGGGAGTTCTTC. This codes for CASSGPQGEFF.

V is TRBV30 and J is TRBJ1-2, with TRBD1 identical over 11 bases. This CDR3 comprises 14 residues. CDR1 is GTSNPN, CDR2 SVGIG, per germline (reference sequence). The ends lost 3 bases at V and 6 bases at J; junction bases unmatched: 6. The CDR3: CAWRGTGGSNGYTF. The CDR3 coding sequence is TGTGCCTGGAGGGGGACAGGGGGATCGAATGGCTACACCTTC.

This clone was found once. The rearrangement joins TRBV5-6 to TRBJ1-2; the match to TRBD1 covers 8 bases. Trimming removed 4 bases from V and 5 bases from J; junction bases left unmatched: 10. Germline CDR1 SGHDT, CDR2 YYEEEE. This CDR3 spans 15 amino acids. CDR3 bases: TGTGCCAGCAGCCCCTGGACAGGGAATGGTTATGGCTACACCTTC. It encodes CASSPWTGNGYGYTF.

This clone was recorded only once. The chain joins TRBV28 to TRBJ2-7; D perhaps matches TRBD2 (6 bases). Trimming removed 8 bases from V and 9 bases from J, with 23 bases in between. CDR3 length equals 14 residues. Germline CDR1 is MDHEN and CDR2 is SYDVKM. The CDR3 reads CASAPGGRTVGQYF. As DNA, the CDR3 is TGTGCCAGCGCCCCCGGGGGACGTACGGTGGGGCAGTACTTC.

The genes are TRBV5-6 and TRBJ1-6, with TRBD1 matching over 8 bases. The CDR3 consists of 15 residues. The V gene's germline CDR1 is SGHDT and CDR2 YYEEEE. V shed 0 bases and J 6 bases; nucleotides not matched to a gene: 2. The DNA for the CDR3 is TGTGCCAGCAGCTTGGTTACAGGGGGTAATTCACCCCTCCACTTT. Translating it yields CASSLVTGGNSPLHF.

This chain joins TRBV5-1 and TRBJ2-1; 7 positions match TRBD1. From germline, CDR1 is SGHRS and CDR2 YFSETQ. Trimming cost V 4 bases and J 6 bases; bases outside gene matches: 7. CDR3 length equals 14 residues. CDR3: CASSPTGALNEQFF. The CDR3 DNA sequence: TGCGCCAGCAGCCCTACAGGGGCGCTCAATGAGCAGTTCTTC.

CDR3 residues: CASSPRQAAEAFF. Here the CDR3 DNA reads TGTGCCAGCAGTCCAAGACAGGCTGCTGAAGCTTTCTTT. The chain joins TRBV12-3 or TRBV12-4 to TRBJ1-1; perhaps TRBD1 as D (6 bases). V was shortened by 5 bases and J by 6 bases, with 13 bases between the two germline ends. This CDR3 has 13 residues.

V and J are TRBV23-1 and TRBJ2-7; the match to TRBD1 covers 7 bases. TRBV23-1 is reported as an ORF; its role is uncertain. V was pared by 8 bases and J by 1 base, with 20 bases of the junction left unmatched. This CDR3 region has 18 residues. CDR3 sequence (DNA): TGCGCCAGCCCGGTTGGGGACAGACGATCTAGTAGGTCCTACGAGCAGTACTTC. Translation gives CASPVGDRRSSRSYEQYF.

V usage is TRBV19 and J usage is TRBJ2-7; 8 nucleotides agree with TRBD1. Germline CDR1 reads LNHDA; CDR2 reads SQIVND (reference sequence). The trim removed 8 bases at V and 1 base at J, leaving 10 bases unmatched. The CDR3 has 15 amino acids. Written as DNA, the CDR3 is TGTGCCAGTGGGCAACAGGGGGACGGTTCCTACGAGCAGTACTTC. This codes for CASGQQGDGSYEQYF.

J is TRBJ2-7 and V is TRBV28; 9 bases are shared with TRBD1. V was pared by 4 bases and J by 5 bases, with 6 bases of the junction left unmatched. The CDR3 length is 14 residues. Germline V gene data show CDR1 as MDHEN and CDR2 as SYDVKM. The CDR3 is CASSSPTGGHEQYF. CDR3 in DNA: TGTGCCAGCAGTTCCCCGACAGGGGGGCACGAGCAGTACTTC.

The rearrangement uses TRBV28 and TRBJ1-1, with D tentatively TRBD1 (5 bases). V was trimmed by 11 bases and J by 2 bases, leaving 15 bases between them. CDR1 MDHEN and CDR2 SYDVKM come from the germline V gene. CDR3 size: 13 residues. The CDR3: CAGREGRNTEAFF. The CDR3 nucleotides are TGTGCCGGGCGGGAGGGGCGAAACACTGAAGCTTTCTTT.

This chain joins TRBV6-1 and TRBJ1-1; a possible D gene is TRBD1 (5 bases). This CDR3 spans 16 amino acids. The V end lost 4 bases, the J end lost 0 bases, and 15 bases lay between the germline ends. CDR1 and CDR2 from the germline V gene are MNHNS and SASEGT. The CDR3 loop is CASSVLVRGLNTEAFF. DNA for the CDR3: TGTGCCAGCAGTGTCCTCGTGCGGGGCTTGAACACTGAAGCTTTCTTT.

This clone was found once. The J gene is TRBJ1-1, the V gene TRBV18; D gene unclear. The CDR3 is made up of 14 amino acids. V was cut by 3 bases and J by 4 bases, with 12 bases left in between. The germline gives CDR1 KGHSH, CDR2 LQKENI. The CDR3 sequence is CASSPSAGGTEAFF. The CDR3 nucleotides are TGTGCCAGCTCACCCTCCGCGGGAGGCACTGAAGCTTTCTTT.

The V and J genes are TRBV7-9 and TRBJ2-5; 8 bases are shared with TRBD2. CDR1 and CDR2 (germline): SEHNR, FQNEAQ (reference sequence). After removal of 4 bases from V and 4 bases from J, the junction contained 11 bases not matched to a gene. The CDR3 loop spans 16 amino acids. The CDR3 DNA sequence: TGTGCCAGCAGCTCCGCTTCGGGGGGGGCGGGAGAGACCCAGTACTTC. Its translation: CASSSASGGAGETQYF.

In this sample, this clone turned up once. The CDR3 DNA reads TGTGCCAGCAGCTGGGCAGGGTTGGTGGGCACAGATACGCAGTATTTT. It is translated as CASSWAGLVGTDTQYF. This chain uses TRBV7-8 with TRBJ2-3; D is possibly TRBD1 (5 bases). V shed 4 bases and J shed 1 base, with 15 bases lying between them. The CDR3 covers 16 residues. CDR1 and CDR2 (germline): SGHVS, FQNEAQ.

The chain is built from TRBV11-2 and TRBJ1-2, with 7 positions matching TRBD1. This CDR3 has 12 amino acids. Losses at the gene ends were 1 base for V and 8 bases for J; bases not matched to a gene: 1. The germline V gene encodes CDR1 SGHAT and CDR2 FQNNGV. The CDR3: CASSLGGGGYTF. DNA of the CDR3: TGTGCCAGCAGCTTAGGAGGGGGCGGCTACACCTTC.